There are a few counts of the clone carrying this TCR beta chain. These data originate in a study of blood T cell repertoires in COVID-19. On the study more broadly: PBMCs, B-cell-depleted T cells, or T cells were the source of the cDNA or gDNA that made up the material.

Original data processing: From reference gene primer amplification, estimates of nucleated cell counts were derived. Libraries were prepared by immunoSEQ multiplex PCR; TCRdb keeps only in-frame clonotypes and omits some of them. V, J and clone size are taken as reported in that table, and D and trimming were inferred from the DNA itself. In the table there are about 69,000 clones, around 86% of which are singletons. Germline CDR1 reads SGHRS; CDR2 reads YFSETQ. Germline trimming cut 4 bases from V and 2 bases from J; bases unmatched to any gene: 4. There are 15 residues in the CDR3. The clonotype originates from an elderly man with acute or convalescent COVID-19. The chain carries TRBV5-1 and TRBJ2-3, with TRBD2 matching over 10 bases. Material for sequencing was peripheral blood. CDR3 loop: CASSLLAGATDTQYF. Written as DNA, the CDR3 is TGCGCCAGCAGCCTTCTAGCGGGGGCCACAGATACGCAGTATTTT.